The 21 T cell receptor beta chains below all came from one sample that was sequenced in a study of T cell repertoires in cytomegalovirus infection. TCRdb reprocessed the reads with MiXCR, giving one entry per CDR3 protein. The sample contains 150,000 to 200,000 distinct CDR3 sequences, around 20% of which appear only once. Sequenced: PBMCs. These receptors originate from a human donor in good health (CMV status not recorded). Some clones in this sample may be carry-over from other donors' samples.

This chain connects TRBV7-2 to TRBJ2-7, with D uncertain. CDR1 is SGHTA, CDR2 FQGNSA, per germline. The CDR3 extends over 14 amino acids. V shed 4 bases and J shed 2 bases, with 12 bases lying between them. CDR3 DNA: TGTGCCAGCAGCTCGCACATCCCGACCTACGAGCAGTACTTC. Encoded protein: CASSSHIPTYEQYF.

DNA of the CDR3: TGTGCCAGCAGCCCCCCGCGAGGCAACTATGGCTACACCTTC. Amino acid sequence: CASSPPRGNYGYTF. The J gene is TRBJ1-2, the V gene TRBV7-9, with D unclear. Trimming took off 5 bases at V and 2 bases at J, with 12 bases between the two ends. In germline, CDR1 is SEHNR, CDR2 FQNEAQ (reference sequence). The CDR3 is made up of 14 amino acids. The variable domain in full, completed from reference TRBV7-9 and TRBJ1-2, reads DTGVSQNPRHKITKRGQNVTFRCDPISEHNRLYWYRQTLGQGPEFLTYFQNEAQLEKSRLLSDRFSAERPKGSFSTLEIQRTEQGDSAMYLCASSPPRGNYGYTFGSGTRLTVV.

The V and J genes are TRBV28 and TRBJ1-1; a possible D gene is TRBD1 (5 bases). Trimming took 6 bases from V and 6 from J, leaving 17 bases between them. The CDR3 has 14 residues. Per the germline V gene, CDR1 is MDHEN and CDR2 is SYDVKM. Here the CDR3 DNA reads TGTGCCAGCAGCCCCAGCCAGGGTTTTGCTGAAGCTTTCTTT. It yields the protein CASSPSQGFAEAFF. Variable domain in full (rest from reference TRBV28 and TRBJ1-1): DVKVTQSSRYLVKRTGEKVFLECVQDMDHENMFWYRQDPGLGLRLIYFSYDVKMKEKGDIPEGYSVSREKKERFSLILESASTNQTSMYLCASSPSQGFAEAFFGQGTRLTVV.

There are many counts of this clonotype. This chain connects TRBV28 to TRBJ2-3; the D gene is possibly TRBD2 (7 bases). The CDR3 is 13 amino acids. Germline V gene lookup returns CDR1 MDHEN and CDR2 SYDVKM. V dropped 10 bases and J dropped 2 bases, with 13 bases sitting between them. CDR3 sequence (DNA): TGTGCCATCGGGGGGCGCCTCACAGATACGCAGTATTTT. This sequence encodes CAIGGRLTDTQYF.

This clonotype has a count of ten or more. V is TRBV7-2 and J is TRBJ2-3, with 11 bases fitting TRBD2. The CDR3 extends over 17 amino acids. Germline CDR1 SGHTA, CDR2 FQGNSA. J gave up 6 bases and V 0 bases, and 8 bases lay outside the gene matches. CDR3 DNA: TGTGCCAGCAGCTTAGCGCTAGCGGGAGGTCCTGGGGATACGCAGTATTTT. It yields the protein CASSLALAGGPGDTQYF.

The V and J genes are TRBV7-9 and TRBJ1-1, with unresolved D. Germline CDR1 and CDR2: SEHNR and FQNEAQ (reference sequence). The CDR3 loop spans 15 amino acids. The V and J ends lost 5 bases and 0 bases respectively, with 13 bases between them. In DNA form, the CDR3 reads TGTGCCAGCAGCCGGGGTGAATACCTGAACACTGAAGCTTTCTTT. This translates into CASSRGEYLNTEAFF.

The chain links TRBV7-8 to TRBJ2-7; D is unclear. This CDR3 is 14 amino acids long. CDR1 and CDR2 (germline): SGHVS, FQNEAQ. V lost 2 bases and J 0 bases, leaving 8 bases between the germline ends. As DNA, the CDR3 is TGTGCCAGCAGCTTATTACCGGACTCCTACGAGCAGTACTTC. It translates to CASSLLPDSYEQYF.

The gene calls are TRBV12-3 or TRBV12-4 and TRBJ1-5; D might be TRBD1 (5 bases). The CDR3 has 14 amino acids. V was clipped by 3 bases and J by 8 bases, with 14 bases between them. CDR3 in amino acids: CASSFGGTGEPQHF. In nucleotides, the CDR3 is TGTGCCAGCAGTTTCGGGGGAACGGGTGAGCCCCAGCATTTT.

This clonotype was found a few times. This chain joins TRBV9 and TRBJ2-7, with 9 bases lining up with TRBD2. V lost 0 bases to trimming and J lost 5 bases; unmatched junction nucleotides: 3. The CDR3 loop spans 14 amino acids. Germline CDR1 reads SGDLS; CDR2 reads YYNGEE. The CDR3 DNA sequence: TGTGCCAGCAGCGTAGAGGGACTAGCCGACGAGCAGTACTTC. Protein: CASSVEGLADEQYF.

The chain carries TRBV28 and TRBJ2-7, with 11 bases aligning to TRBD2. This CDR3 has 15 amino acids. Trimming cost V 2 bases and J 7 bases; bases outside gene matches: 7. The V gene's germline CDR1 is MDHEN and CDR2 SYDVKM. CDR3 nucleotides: TGTGCCAGCAGTTTAGGGGGACTAGCGGTGCAGGAGCAGTACTTC. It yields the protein CASSLGGLAVQEQYF.

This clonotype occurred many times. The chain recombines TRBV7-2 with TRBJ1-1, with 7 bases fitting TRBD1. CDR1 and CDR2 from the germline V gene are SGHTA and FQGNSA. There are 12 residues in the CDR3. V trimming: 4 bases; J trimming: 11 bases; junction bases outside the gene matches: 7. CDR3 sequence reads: CASSSRGAGAFF. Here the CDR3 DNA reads TGTGCCAGCAGCTCCAGGGGGGCTGGCGCTTTCTTT.

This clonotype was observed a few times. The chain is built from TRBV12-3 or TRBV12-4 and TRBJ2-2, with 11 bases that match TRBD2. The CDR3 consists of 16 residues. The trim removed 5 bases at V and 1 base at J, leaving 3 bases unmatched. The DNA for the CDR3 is TGTGCCAGCAGTCGCGGACTAGCGGGGAACACCGGGGAGCTGTTTTTT. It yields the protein CASSRGLAGNTGELFF.

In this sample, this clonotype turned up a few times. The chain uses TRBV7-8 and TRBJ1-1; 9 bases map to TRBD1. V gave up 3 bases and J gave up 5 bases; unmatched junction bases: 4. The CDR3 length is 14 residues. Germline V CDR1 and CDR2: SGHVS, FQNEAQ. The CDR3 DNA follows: TGTGCCAGCAGCTTCGAGACAGGGGGTACTGAAGCTTTCTTT. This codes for CASSFETGGTEAFF. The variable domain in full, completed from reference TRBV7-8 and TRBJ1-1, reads GAGVSQSPRYKVAKRGQDVALRCDPISGHVSLFWYQQALGQGPEFLTYFQNEAQLDKSGLPSDRFFAERPEGSVSTLKIQRTQQEDSAVYLCASSFETGGTEAFFGQGTRLTVV.

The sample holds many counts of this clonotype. This chain's CDR3 is CASTRTRTHEQYF. The CDR3 DNA follows: TGTGCCAGTACTCGGACTAGAACCCACGAGCAGTACTTC. The J gene is TRBJ2-7, the V gene TRBV28, with 7 bases identical to TRBD2. The CDR3 spans 13 residues. V dropped 9 bases and J dropped 5; count of bases not matched to a gene: 10. Germline V lookup: CDR1 MDHEN, CDR2 SYDVKM.

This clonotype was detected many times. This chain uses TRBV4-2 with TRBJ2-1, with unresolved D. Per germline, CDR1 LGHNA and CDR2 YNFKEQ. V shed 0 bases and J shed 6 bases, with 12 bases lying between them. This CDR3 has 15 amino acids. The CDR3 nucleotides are TGTGCCAGCAGCCAAGATAATATAGAGACCAATGAGCAGTTCTTC. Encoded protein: CASSQDNIETNEQFF.

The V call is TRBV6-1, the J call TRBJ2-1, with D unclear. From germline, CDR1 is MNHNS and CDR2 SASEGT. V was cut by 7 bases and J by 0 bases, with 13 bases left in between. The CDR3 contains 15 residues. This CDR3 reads CASTDGISSYNEQFF. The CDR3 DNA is TGTGCCAGCACTGATGGGATTAGCTCCTACAATGAGCAGTTCTTC.

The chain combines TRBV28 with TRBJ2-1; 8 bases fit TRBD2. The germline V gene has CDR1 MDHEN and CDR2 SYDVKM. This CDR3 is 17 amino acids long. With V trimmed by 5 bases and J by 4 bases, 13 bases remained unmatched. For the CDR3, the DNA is TGTGCCAGCAGTCCCAACCTGTTGGCGGGAGGATACAATGAGCAGTTCTTC. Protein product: CASSPNLLAGGYNEQFF.

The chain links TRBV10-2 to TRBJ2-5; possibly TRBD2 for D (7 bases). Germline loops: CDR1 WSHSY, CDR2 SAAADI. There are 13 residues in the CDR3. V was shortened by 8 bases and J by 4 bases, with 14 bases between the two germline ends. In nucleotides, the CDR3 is TGCGCCAGCGGAGGGGGGGGGCGAGAGACCCAGTACTTC. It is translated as CASGGGGRETQYF.

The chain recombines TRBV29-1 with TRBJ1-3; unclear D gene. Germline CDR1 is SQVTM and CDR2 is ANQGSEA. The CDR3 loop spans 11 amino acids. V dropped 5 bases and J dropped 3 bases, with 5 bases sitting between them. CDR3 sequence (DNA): TGCAGCGTTTATATTGGAAACACCATATATTTT. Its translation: CSVYIGNTIYF.

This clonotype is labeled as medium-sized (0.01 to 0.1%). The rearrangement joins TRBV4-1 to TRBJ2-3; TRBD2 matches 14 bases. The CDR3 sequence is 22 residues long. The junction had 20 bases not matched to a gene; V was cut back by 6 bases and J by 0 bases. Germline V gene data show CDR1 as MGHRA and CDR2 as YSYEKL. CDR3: CASSPLGGTSGSTTSSTDTQYF. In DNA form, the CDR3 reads TGCGCCAGCAGTCCTCTCGGCGGGACTAGCGGGAGCACAACGTCTAGCACAGATACGCAGTATTTT.

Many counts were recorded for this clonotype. CDR3 residues: CASSARDRGGETQYF. The CDR3 nucleotides read TGTGCCAGCAGCGCAAGGGACAGGGGAGGGGAGACCCAGTACTTC. The chain has TRBV7-9 and TRBJ2-5; 10 bases align to TRBD1. V lost 5 bases and J lost 5; bases outside the gene matches: 8. This CDR3 spans 15 amino acids. Germline loops: CDR1 SEHNR, CDR2 FQNEAQ (reference sequence).